This T cell receptor (beta chain) was identified during a study of human CD8 memory T cell subsets. Regarding the study as a whole: A similarly high level of diversity characterized stem-like memory and precursor exhausted T cells, unlike effector memory cells.

UMI-labeled 5' RACE produced the TCR beta libraries. TCRdb re-called the 5' RACE reads; one entry per CDR3 protein, DNA not given. Its listing shows around 19,000 distinct CDR3 sequences. The CDR3 contains 15 residues. Germline V CDR1 and CDR2: LGHNA, YNFKEQ. Concerning this clonotype: No antigen is known for it.

This sequence originates from a human donor in good health. The chain uses TRBV4-2 and TRBJ2-7; TCRdb's assignment of TRBD1 cannot be checked, as there is no DNA. The source material was CD8+ stem-like memory T cells (TSCM and TCM) sorted from PBMCs. Subset meaning: stem-like memory CD8 T cells (TSTEM), CCR7+ PD-1- TIGIT-. CDR3 in amino acids: CASSQDRDSSYEQYF.